This T cell receptor (beta chain) appears in the sequencing data of a study of T cell changes during pregnancy in multiple sclerosis. Repertoires were generated with immunoSEQ multiplex PCR, while TCRdb's copy carries only in-frame clones and drops some. The table includes about 71,000 clones, 75% to 95% detected once. The CDR3 loop spans 15 amino acids. Trimming left V 2 bases short and J 6 bases short, with 13 bases between. CDR1 is SGHVS and CDR2 is FNYEAQ in the germline V gene. The sample in question was CD8+ T cells from peripheral blood mononuclear cells, obtained before pregnancy. The sequence was collected from a female donor with multiple sclerosis, enrolled in a pregnancy study. The gene calls are TRBV7-6 and TRBJ2-2, with D maybe TRBD1 (5 bases). This CDR3 reads CASSLHQGVAGELFF. The CDR3, as DNA: TGTGCCAGCAGCTTACATCAAGGGGTTGCCGGGGAGCTGTTTTTT.